Listed below are T cell receptor beta chains from one sample, sequenced in a study of spatial heterogeneity in lung cancer. TCRdb reprocessed the 5' RACE reads via MiXCR and lists one record per CDR3 protein. This table has about 85,000 distinct CDR3 sequences, 15% to 20% appearing once. This specimen was PBMCs, taken at surgery. All receptors derive from a male donor with early-stage non-small cell lung cancer. Each CDR3 is given with its conserved first and last residue. The D gene is left open where the match is weak. Clone size appears in some rows only: once, few, many, or a class for an expanded clone.

D: TRBD1
size: -
V: TRBV7-9
J: TRBJ2-7
CDR3: CASSRDSFYEQYF
DNA: TGTGCCAGCAGCAGGGACAGCTTCTACGAGCAGTACTTC

D: TRBD1
size: -
V: TRBV2
J: TRBJ2-1
CDR3: CASSTPGQRYNEQFF
DNA: TGTGCCAGCAGTACTCCGGGACAGCGCTACAATGAGCAGTTCTTC

D: -
size: -
V: TRBV3-1
J: TRBJ2-5
CDR3: CASSQSGGLYQETQYF
DNA: TGTGCCAGCAGCCAATCCGGCGGGCTGTACCAAGAGACCCAGTACTTC

D: TRBD1
size: -
V: TRBV29-1
J: TRBJ1-4
CDR3: CSAADRATNEKLFF
DNA: TGCAGCGCCGCAGACAGGGCAACTAATGAAAAACTGTTTTTT

D: -
size: few
V: TRBV11-1
J: TRBJ2-1
CDR3: CASSLRTDINEQFF
DNA: TGTGCCAGCAGCTTGCGGACAGACATAAATGAGCAGTTCTTC

D: TRBD1
size: few
V: TRBV2
J: TRBJ2-3
CDR3: CASSPTSDRADTQYF
DNA: TGTGCCAGCAGCCCGACCTCGGACAGGGCAGATACGCAGTATTTT

D: TRBD2
size: few
V: TRBV28
J: TRBJ2-2
CDR3: CASGTSGRTGELFF
DNA: TGTGCCAGCGGGACTAGCGGGCGAACCGGGGAGCTGTTTTTT

D: TRBD1
size: few
V: TRBV20-1
J: TRBJ2-7
CDR3: CSATSGTGSYEQYF
DNA: TGCAGTGCTACGTCCGGGACAGGTTCCTACGAGCAGTACTTC

D: -
size: -
V: TRBV20-1
J: TRBJ2-4
CDR3: CSALTALGGNIQYF
DNA: TGCAGTGCCTTGACAGCCCTAGGGGGAAACATTCAGTACTTC

D: -
size: -
V: TRBV6-2/TRBV6-3
J: TRBJ1-5
CDR3: CASSYGGDGSNQPQHF
DNA: TGTGCCAGCAGTTACGGGGGGGACGGCAGCAATCAGCCCCAGCATTTT

D: -
size: -
V: TRBV12-3/TRBV12-4
J: TRBJ1-1
CDR3: CASSRDFMGAFF
DNA: TGTGCCAGCAGTCGGGACTTTATGGGAGCTTTCTTT

D: TRBD1
size: many
V: TRBV4-2
J: TRBJ2-7
CDR3: CASSQETPGGGGYEQYF
DNA: TGTGCCAGCAGCCAAGAGACCCCAGGGGGCGGTGGCTACGAGCAGTACTTC

D: TRBD2
size: -
V: TRBV28
J: TRBJ2-3
CDR3: CASSLPAGGGNTQYF
DNA: TGTGCCAGCAGCCTTCCAGCGGGAGGGGGAAATACGCAGTATTTT

D: -
size: many
V: TRBV3-1
J: TRBJ2-1
CDR3: CASSADSGFNYNEQFF
DNA: TGTGCCAGCAGCGCCGATAGCGGCTTTAATTACAATGAGCAGTTCTTC

D: -
size: many
V: TRBV29-1
J: TRBJ2-3
CDR3: CSALTDTSTDTQYF
DNA: TGCAGCGCTCTGACTGATACTAGCACAGATACGCAGTATTTT

D: TRBD1
size: once
V: TRBV27
J: TRBJ1-2
CDR3: CASSLRGGQGIPNYGYTF
DNA: TGTGCCAGCAGTTTAAGAGGGGGACAGGGGATCCCTAACTATGGCTACACCTTC

D: TRBD2
size: -
V: TRBV7-2
J: TRBJ2-1
CDR3: CASSYLTGTSGTNEQFF
DNA: TGTGCCAGCAGCTACCTGACCGGGACTAGCGGGACCAATGAGCAGTTCTTC

D: -
size: many
V: TRBV6-5
J: TRBJ1-5
CDR3: CASSPAGHQPQHF
DNA: TGTGCCAGCAGCCCCGCGGGCCATCAGCCCCAGCATTTT

D: TRBD1
size: -
V: TRBV6-1
J: TRBJ2-5
CDR3: CASSPTTGGAGETQYF
DNA: TGTGCCAGCAGTCCCACGACAGGGGGCGCGGGGGAGACCCAGTACTTC

D: TRBD1
size: few
V: TRBV5-1
J: TRBJ2-2
CDR3: CASSLGGRETGELFF
DNA: TGCGCCAGCAGCTTAGGGGGCAGGGAGACCGGGGAGCTGTTTTTT

D: TRBD2
size: few
V: TRBV5-1
J: TRBJ2-5
CDR3: CASSYGLAGPQETQYF
DNA: TGCGCCAGCAGCTATGGACTAGCGGGACCTCAAGAGACCCAGTACTTC

D: TRBD1
size: -
V: TRBV28
J: TRBJ2-3
CDR3: CASSVGLGREGAPTDTQYF
DNA: TGTGCCAGCAGTGTTGGGCTTGGCCGCGAGGGGGCCCCGACTGATACGCAGTATTTT

D: TRBD2
size: many
V: TRBV7-6
J: TRBJ2-1
CDR3: CASSREGTRYEQFF
DNA: TGTGCCAGCAGCCGAGAAGGGACTAGATATGAGCAGTTCTTC

D: -
size: few
V: TRBV28
J: TRBJ1-1
CDR3: CASSLLRRAEAFF
DNA: TGTGCCAGCAGTTTATTGAGGAGGGCTGAAGCTTTCTTT

D: -
size: many
V: TRBV5-1
J: TRBJ2-7
CDR3: CASSRSGDPYEQYF
DNA: TGCGCCAGCAGCCGATCGGGAGATCCCTACGAGCAGTACTTC

D: -
size: -
V: TRBV6-6
J: TRBJ2-5
CDR3: CASSYSIPQETQYF
DNA: TGTGCCAGCAGTTACTCGATCCCACAAGAGACCCAGTACTTC

D: -
size: -
V: TRBV11-2
J: TRBJ2-5
CDR3: CASSLVGPFETQYF
DNA: TGTGCCAGCAGCTTAGTTGGGCCTTTTGAGACCCAGTACTTC